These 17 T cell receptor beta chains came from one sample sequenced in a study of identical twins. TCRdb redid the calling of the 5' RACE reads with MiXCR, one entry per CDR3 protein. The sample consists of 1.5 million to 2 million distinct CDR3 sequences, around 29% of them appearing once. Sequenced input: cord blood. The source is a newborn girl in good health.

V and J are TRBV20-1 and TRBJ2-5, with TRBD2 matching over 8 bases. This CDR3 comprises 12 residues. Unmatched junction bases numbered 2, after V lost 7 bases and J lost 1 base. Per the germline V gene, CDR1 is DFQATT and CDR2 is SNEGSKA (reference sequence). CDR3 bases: TGCAGTGTTAGCGGGGTCCAAGAGACCCAGTACTTC. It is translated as CSVSGVQETQYF.

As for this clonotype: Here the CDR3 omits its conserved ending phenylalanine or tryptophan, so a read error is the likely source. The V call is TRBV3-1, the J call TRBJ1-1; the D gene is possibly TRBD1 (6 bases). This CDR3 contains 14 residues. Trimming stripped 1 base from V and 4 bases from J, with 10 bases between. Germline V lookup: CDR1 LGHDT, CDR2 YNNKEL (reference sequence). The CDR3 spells CASSQVPGATEAFS. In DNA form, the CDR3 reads TGTGCCAGCAGCCAAGTGCCAGGGGCCACTGAAGCTTTCTCT.

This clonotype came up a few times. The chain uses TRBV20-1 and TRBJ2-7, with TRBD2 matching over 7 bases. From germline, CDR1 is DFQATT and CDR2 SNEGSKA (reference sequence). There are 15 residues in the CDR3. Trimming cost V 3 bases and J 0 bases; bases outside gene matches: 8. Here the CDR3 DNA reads TGCAGTGCTAGTGCCAGCGGGGCGATCTCCTACGAGCAGTACTTC. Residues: CSASASGAISYEQYF.

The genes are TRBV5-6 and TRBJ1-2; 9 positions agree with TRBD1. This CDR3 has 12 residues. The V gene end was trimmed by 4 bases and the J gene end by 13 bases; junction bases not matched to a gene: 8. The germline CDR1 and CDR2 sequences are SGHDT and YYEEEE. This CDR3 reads CASSRTPGQGTF. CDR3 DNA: TGTGCCAGCAGCCGAACCCCGGGACAGGGCACCTTC.

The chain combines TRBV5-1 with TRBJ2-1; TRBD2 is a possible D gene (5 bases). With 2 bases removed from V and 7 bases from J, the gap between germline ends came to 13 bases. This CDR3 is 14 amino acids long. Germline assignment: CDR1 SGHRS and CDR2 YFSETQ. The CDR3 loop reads CASSFSNGINEQFF. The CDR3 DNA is TGCGCCAGCAGCTTTAGTAACGGGATAAATGAGCAGTTCTTC.

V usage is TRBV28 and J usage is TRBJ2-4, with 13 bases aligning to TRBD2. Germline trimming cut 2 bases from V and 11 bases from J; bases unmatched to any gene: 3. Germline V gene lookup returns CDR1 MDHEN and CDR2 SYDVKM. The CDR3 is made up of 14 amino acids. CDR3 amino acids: CASSLEGLAGVQYF. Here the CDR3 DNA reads TGTGCCAGCAGTTTAGAAGGACTAGCGGGAGTTCAGTACTTC. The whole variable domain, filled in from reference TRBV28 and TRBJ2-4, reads DVKVTQSSRYLVKRTGEKVFLECVQDMDHENMFWYRQDPGLGLRLIYFSYDVKMKEKGDIPEGYSVSREKKERFSLILESASTNQTSMYLCASSLEGLAGVQYFGAGTRLSVL.

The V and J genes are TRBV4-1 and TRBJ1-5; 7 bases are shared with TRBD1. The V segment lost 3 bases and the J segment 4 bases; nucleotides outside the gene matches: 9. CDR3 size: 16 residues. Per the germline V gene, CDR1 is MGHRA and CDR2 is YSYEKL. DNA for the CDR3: TGCGCCAGCAGCCAGATACAGGGGCTAGGGAATCAGCCCCAGCATTTT. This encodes CASSQIQGLGNQPQHF.

The CDR3 sequence: CSARDIGREAVNEQFF. CDR3 DNA: TGCAGTGCTAGAGATATAGGACGGGAGGCGGTCAATGAGCAGTTCTTC. This chain connects TRBV20-1 to TRBJ2-1; 7 bases are a match to TRBD2. V dropped 0 bases and J dropped 6; count of bases not matched to a gene: 11. CDR1 and CDR2 from the germline V gene are DFQATT and SNEGSKA (reference sequence). CDR3 size: 16 residues.

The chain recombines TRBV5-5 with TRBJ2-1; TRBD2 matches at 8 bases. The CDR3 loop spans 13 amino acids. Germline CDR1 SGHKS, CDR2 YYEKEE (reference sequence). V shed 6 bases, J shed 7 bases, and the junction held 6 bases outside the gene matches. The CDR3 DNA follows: TGTGCCAGCACCTTCACGGGGGGGAATGAGCAGTTCTTC. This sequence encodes CASTFTGGNEQFF.

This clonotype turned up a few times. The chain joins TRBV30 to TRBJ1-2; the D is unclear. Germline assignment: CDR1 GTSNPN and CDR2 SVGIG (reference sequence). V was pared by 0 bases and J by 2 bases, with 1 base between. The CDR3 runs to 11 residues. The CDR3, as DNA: TGTGCCTGGAGTGTCAACTATGGCTACACCTTC. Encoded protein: CAWSVNYGYTF.

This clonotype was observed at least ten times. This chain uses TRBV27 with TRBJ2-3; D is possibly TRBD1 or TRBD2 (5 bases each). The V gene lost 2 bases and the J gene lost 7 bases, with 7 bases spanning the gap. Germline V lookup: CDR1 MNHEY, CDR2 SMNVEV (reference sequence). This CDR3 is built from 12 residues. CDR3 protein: CASSLEGYTQYF. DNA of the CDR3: TGTGCCAGCAGTTTAGAGGGGTATACGCAGTATTTT.

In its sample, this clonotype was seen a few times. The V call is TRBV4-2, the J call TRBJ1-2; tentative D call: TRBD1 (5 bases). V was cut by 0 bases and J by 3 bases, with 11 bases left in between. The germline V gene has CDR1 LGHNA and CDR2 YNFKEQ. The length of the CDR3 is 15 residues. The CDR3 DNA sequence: TGTGCCAGCAGCCAAGATCCTGGCAGGGACTATGGCTACACCTTC. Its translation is CASSQDPGRDYGYTF.

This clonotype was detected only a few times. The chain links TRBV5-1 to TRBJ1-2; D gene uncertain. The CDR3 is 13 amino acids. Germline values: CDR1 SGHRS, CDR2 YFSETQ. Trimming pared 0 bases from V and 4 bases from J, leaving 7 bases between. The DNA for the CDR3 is TGCGCCAGCAGCTTGGCGTCGATCTATGGCTACACCTTC. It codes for CASSLASIYGYTF. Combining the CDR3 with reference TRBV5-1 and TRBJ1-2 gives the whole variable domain KAGVTQTPRYLIKTRGQQVTLSCSPISGHRSVSWYQQTPGQGLQFLFEYFSETQRNKGNFPGRFSGRQFSNSRSEMNVSTLELGDSALYLCASSLASIYGYTFGSGTRLTVV.

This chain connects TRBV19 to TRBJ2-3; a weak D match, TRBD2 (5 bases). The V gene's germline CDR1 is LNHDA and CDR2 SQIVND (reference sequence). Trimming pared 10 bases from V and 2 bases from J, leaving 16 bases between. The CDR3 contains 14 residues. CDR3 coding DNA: TGTGCCACCTCTACTAGTCGGGTCACAGATACGCAGTATTTT. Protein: CATSTSRVTDTQYF.

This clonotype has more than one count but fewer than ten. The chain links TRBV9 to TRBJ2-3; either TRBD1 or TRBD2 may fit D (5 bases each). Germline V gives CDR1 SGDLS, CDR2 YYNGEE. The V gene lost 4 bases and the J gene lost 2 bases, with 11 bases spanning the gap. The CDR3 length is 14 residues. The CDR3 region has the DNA TGTGCCAGCAGCCCATGGGACCTCACAGATACGCAGTATTTT. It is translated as CASSPWDLTDTQYF.

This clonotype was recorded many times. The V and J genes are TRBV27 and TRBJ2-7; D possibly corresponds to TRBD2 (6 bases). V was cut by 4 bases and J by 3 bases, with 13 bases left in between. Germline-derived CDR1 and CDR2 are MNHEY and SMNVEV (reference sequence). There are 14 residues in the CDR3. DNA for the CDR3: TGTGCCAGCAGTTACGCCCGGGGGAGCTACGAGCAGTACTTC. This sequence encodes CASSYARGSYEQYF.

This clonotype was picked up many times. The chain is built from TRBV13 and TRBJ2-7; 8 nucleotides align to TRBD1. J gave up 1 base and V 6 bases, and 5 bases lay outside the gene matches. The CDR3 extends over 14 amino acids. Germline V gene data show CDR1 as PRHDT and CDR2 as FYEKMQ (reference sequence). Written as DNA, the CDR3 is TGTGCCAGCAGTTCGGGACAGGAGTCCTACGAGCAGTACTTC. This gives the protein CASSSGQESYEQYF.